These 15 T cell receptor beta chains were all obtained from the same sample, sequenced in a study of identical twins. TCRdb redid the calling of the 5' RACE reads with MiXCR, one entry per CDR3 protein. The table lists just over 450,000 distinct CDR3 sequences, 14% of them singletons, with around 0.57% in the top ten. This sample was also put to use in a study of yellow fever vaccine responses in identical twins.

The sequenced sample was CD4+ T cells sorted from blood. These receptors were obtained from a woman between 18 and 29 years old in good health.

This clonotype has just a few counts. This rearrangement joins TRBV27 to TRBJ2-5, with 9 nucleotides matching TRBD2. This CDR3 contains 14 residues. J was trimmed by 5 bases and V by 5 bases; bases with no gene match: 6. Germline V gene data show CDR1 as MNHEY and CDR2 as SMNVEV (reference sequence). The CDR3 region is CASSNRLAVETQYF. In nucleotides, the CDR3 is TGTGCCAGCAGTAACAGACTAGCGGTGGAGACCCAGTACTTC.

Only a few counts were recorded for this clonotype. The CDR3 here is CASVAGGQVGTQYF. The CDR3 bases are TGTGCCAGCGTCGCGGGGGGGCAAGTAGGTACGCAGTATTTT. The V call is TRBV6-1, the J call TRBJ2-3, with 9 bases fitting TRBD2. The CDR3 sequence is 14 residues long. J lost 8 bases, V lost 8 bases, and 11 bases had no gene match. The germline gives CDR1 MNHNS, CDR2 SASEGT.

This clonotype was found once. The chain is built from TRBV20-1 and TRBJ2-7, with 10 bases lining up with TRBD2. The CDR3 has 13 residues. V was clipped by 5 bases and J by 7 bases; unmatched bases: 8. Germline V lookup: CDR1 DFQATT, CDR2 SNEGSKA (reference sequence). CDR3 in DNA: TGCAGTGCTGAGCGGGAGGGCAGACCTGAGCAGTACTTC. This codes for CSAEREGRPEQYF.

The chain carries TRBV29-1 and TRBJ2-5; 9 bases align to TRBD2. The trim removed 5 bases at V and 4 bases at J, leaving 5 bases unmatched. The CDR3 covers 13 residues. Germline V lookup: CDR1 SQVTM, CDR2 ANQGSEA. CDR3 bases: TGCAGCGTTAGCGGGAGGTTGTCAGAGACCCAGTACTTC. Its translation is CSVSGRLSETQYF.

This clonotype occurred many times. This sequence joins TRBV29-1 and TRBJ2-5; TRBD2 aligns across 9 bases. This CDR3 spans 15 amino acids. The trim removed 1 base at V and 4 bases at J, leaving 7 bases unmatched. Germline V gene lookup returns CDR1 SQVTM and CDR2 ANQGSEA. CDR3 region: CSVEVRGAGGETQYF. CDR3 nucleotides: TGCAGCGTTGAAGTTCGTGGAGCGGGAGGAGAGACCCAGTACTTC.

This clonotype was found a few times. The J gene is TRBJ2-7, the V gene TRBV24-1; D ambiguous. The CDR3 spans 19 residues. Germline V gene lookup returns CDR1 KGHDR and CDR2 SFDVKD. V was shortened by 0 bases and J by 2 bases, with 22 bases between the two germline ends. The CDR3, as DNA: TGTGCCACCAGTGATTTGTTCATAAGTCCGGCCTCTATCGCCTACGAGCAGTACTTC. It yields the protein CATSDLFISPASIAYEQYF.

The table lists this clonotype with a few counts. J is TRBJ2-1 and V is TRBV7-9; tentatively, D is TRBD2 (6 bases). The V gene lost 5 bases and the J gene lost 8 bases, with 16 bases spanning the gap. The germline CDR1 and CDR2 sequences are SEHNR and FQNEAQ (reference sequence). CDR3 length: 14 residues. CDR3 in amino acids: CASSQVGLQDEQFF. CDR3 bases: TGTGCCAGCAGCCAAGTGGGACTTCAGGATGAGCAGTTCTTC.

The V and J genes are TRBV3-1 and TRBJ2-7, with D possibly being TRBD2 (5 bases). CDR3 length: 13 residues. Trimming pared 4 bases from V and 2 bases from J, leaving 9 bases between. The V gene's germline CDR1 is LGHDT and CDR2 YNNKEL (reference sequence). The CDR3 sequence is CASSPRGTYEQYF. The CDR3 bases are TGTGCCAGCAGCCCCCGGGGAACCTACGAGCAGTACTTC.

The V call is TRBV7-2, the J call TRBJ1-5, with 9 bases that match TRBD1. The CDR3 is 16 residues long. Germline V gene data show CDR1 as SGHTA and CDR2 as FQGNSA. J gave up 0 bases and V 5 bases, and 5 bases lay outside the gene matches. The CDR3 sequence is CASSDRTGVSNQPQHF. In nucleotides, the CDR3 is TGTGCCAGCAGCGACCGGACAGGGGTTAGCAATCAGCCCCAGCATTTT. Based on the CDR3 plus reference TRBV7-2 and TRBJ1-5, the full variable domain is GAGVSQSPSNKVTEKGKDVELRCDPISGHTALYWYRQSLGQGLEFLIYFQGNSAPDKSGLPSDRFSAERTGGSVSTLTIQRTQQEDSAVYLCASSDRTGVSNQPQHFGDGTRLSIL.

V and J are TRBV7-2 and TRBJ1-4; D is ambiguous. Trimming left V 1 base short and J 5 bases short, with 11 bases between. Germline V gene data show CDR1 as SGHTA and CDR2 as FQGNSA. The CDR3 totals 15 residues. CDR3 DNA sequence: TGTGCCAGCAGCTTAGAGGCTCGAAGGAATGAAAAACTGTTTTTT. It is translated as CASSLEARRNEKLFF.

This chain connects TRBV27 to TRBJ2-2; 9 bases align to TRBD2. The V segment lost 3 bases and the J segment 3 bases; nucleotides outside the gene matches: 5. Germline CDR1 reads MNHEY; CDR2 reads SMNVEV (reference sequence). This CDR3 has 16 residues. CDR3 DNA sequence: TGTGCCAGCAGTTTGGAGACTAGCGGATACACCGGGGAGCTGTTTTTT. Protein product: CASSLETSGYTGELFF.

A few counts support this clonotype. The chain recombines TRBV7-2 with TRBJ1-1, with D perhaps matching TRBD1 (5 bases). Per the germline V gene, CDR1 is SGHTA and CDR2 is FQGNSA. The CDR3 covers 15 residues. V was clipped by 4 bases and J by 6 bases, with 18 bases between them. The CDR3 DNA reads TGTGCCAGCAGCTCACTTCCTCAGGGTCTGGCTGAAGCTTTCTTT. Translation: CASSSLPQGLAEAFF.

This clonotype was seen a few times. This rearrangement joins TRBV28 to TRBJ2-7, with 7 bases identical to TRBD2. CDR3 size: 15 residues. Germline values: CDR1 MDHEN, CDR2 SYDVKM. V dropped 5 bases and J dropped 1; count of bases not matched to a gene: 8. The CDR3 loop reads CASSPQTSTSYEQYF. In nucleotides, the CDR3 is TGTGCCAGCAGTCCCCAGACTAGCACTTCCTACGAGCAGTACTTC.

This clonotype has a handful of counts. The chain couples TRBV6-2 or TRBV6-3 to TRBJ2-7, with 7 bases that match TRBD2. The CDR3 is 14 amino acids. Unmatched junction bases numbered 10, after V lost 7 bases and J lost 4 bases. Germline V lookup: CDR1 MNHEY, CDR2 SVGEGT. The CDR3 DNA sequence: TGTGCCAGCACGCCGAGCGGGAAAGGTTACGAGCAGTACTTC. Translating it yields CASTPSGKGYEQYF.

This clonotype was seen repeatedly, ten times or more. The V call is TRBV25-1, the J call TRBJ2-7, with 8 bases that match TRBD2. The CDR3 loop spans 13 amino acids. The junction had 4 bases not matched to a gene; V was cut back by 9 bases and J by 0 bases. CDR1 and CDR2 (germline): MGHDK, SYGVNS. CDR3 sequence (DNA): TGTGCCAGTCAGCGGGAGCGCTCCTACGAGCAGTACTTC. Residues: CASQRERSYEQYF.